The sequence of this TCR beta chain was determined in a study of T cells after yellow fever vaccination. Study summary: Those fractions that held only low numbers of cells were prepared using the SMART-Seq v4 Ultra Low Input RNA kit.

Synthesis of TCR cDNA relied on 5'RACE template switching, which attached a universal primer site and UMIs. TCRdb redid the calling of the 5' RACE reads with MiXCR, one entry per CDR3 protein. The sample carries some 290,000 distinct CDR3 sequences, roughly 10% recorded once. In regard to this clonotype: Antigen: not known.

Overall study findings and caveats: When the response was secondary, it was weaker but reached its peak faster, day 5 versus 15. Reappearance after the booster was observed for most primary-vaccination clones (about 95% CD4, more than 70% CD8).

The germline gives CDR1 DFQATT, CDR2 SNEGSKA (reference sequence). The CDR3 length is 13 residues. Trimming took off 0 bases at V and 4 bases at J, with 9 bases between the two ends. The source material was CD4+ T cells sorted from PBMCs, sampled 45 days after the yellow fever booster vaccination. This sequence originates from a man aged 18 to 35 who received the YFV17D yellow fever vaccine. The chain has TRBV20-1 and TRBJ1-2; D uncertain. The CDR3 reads CSARDQSGYGYTF. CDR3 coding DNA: TGCAGTGCTAGAGATCAGTCGGGCTATGGCTACACCTTC.